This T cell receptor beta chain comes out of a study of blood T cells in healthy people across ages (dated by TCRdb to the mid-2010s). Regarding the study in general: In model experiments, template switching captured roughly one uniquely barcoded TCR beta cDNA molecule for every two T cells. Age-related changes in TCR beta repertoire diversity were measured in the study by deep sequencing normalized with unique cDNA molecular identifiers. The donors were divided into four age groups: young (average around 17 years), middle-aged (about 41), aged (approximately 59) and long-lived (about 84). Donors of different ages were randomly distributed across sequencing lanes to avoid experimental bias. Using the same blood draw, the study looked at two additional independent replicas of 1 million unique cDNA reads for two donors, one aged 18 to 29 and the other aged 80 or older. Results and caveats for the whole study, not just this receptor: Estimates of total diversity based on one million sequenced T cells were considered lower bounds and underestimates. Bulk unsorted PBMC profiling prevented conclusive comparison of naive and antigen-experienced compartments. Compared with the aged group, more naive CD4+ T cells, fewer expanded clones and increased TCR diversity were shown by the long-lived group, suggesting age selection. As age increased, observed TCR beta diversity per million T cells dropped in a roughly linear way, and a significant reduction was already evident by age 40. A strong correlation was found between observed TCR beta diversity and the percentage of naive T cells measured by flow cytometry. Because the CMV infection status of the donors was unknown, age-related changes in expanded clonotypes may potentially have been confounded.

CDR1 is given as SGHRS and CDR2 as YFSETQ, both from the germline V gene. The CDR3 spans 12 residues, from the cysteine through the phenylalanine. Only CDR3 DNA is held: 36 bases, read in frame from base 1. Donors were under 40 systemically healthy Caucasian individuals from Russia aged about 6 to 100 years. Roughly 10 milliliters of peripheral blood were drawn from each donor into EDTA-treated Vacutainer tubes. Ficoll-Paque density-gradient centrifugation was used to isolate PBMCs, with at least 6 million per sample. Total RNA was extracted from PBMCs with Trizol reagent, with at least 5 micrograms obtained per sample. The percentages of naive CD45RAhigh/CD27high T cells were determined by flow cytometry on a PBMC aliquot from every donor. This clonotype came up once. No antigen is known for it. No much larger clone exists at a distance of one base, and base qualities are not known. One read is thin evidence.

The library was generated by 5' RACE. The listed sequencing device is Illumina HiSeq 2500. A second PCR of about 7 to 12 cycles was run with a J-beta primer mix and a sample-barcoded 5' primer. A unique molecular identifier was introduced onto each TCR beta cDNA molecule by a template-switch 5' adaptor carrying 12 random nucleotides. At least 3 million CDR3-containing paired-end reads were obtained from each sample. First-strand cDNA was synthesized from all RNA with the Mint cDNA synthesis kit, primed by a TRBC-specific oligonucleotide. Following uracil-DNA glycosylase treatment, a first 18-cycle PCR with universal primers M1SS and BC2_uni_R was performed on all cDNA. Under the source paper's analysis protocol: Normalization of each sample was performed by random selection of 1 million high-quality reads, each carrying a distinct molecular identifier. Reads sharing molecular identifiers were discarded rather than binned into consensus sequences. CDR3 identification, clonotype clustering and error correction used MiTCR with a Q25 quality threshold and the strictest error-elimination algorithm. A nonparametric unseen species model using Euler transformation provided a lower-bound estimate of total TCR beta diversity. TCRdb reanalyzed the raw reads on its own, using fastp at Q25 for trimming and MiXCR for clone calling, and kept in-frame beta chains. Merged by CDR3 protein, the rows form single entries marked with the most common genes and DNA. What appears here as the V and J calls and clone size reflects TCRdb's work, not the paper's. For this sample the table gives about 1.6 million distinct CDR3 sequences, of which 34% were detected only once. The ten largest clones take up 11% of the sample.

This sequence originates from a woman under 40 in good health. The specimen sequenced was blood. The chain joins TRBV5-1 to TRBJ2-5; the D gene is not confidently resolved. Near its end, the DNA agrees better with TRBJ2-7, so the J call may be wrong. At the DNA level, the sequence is TGCGCCAGCAGCTTTGACCTTCTCGAGCAGTACTTC. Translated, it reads CASSFDLLEQYF.